Presented here are 23 T cell receptor beta chains from one specimen sequenced in a study of beta chain features in type 1 diabetes. The authors reverse transcribed all of the isolated RNA, so sequencing captured expressed TCRB transcripts. Here immunoSEQ multiplex PCR was the method, and the copy in TCRdb shows in-frame clones only, minus some. The sample has almost 350,000 clones, 8% seen once. Sequencing was performed on central memory CD4+ T cells from blood. These receptors were obtained from a woman under 30 in good health.

This clone was seen a few times. V gene TRBV6-1 combines with J gene TRBJ2-7; D may correspond to TRBD1 or TRBD2 (5 bases each). Germline V lookup: CDR1 MNHNS, CDR2 SASEGT. The CDR3 totals 14 residues. V lost 4 bases to trimming and J lost 2 bases, with 12 bases between them. The CDR3, as DNA: TGTGCCAGCAGTGCCGGGACGGTGACCTACGAGCAGTACTTC. This gives the protein CASSAGTVTYEQYF.

This clone was seen only a few times. The chain uses TRBV27 and TRBJ1-5; no reliable D call. The CDR3 contains 15 residues. Per germline, CDR1 MNHEY and CDR2 SMNVEV (reference sequence). The V gene lost 7 bases and the J gene lost 1 base, with 14 bases spanning the gap. CDR3 region: CASKKSHQSNQPQHF. The CDR3 DNA follows: TGTGCCAGCAAAAAGAGTCATCAAAGCAATCAGCCCCAGCATTTT.

CDR3 DNA: TGTGCCAGCAGAACCGGGACAGGGGCGAACAATGAGCAGTTCTTC. Translation gives CASRTGTGANNEQFF. The chain links TRBV6-5 to TRBJ2-1, with 10 bases matching TRBD1. With 6 bases clipped from V and 5 bases from J, the junction kept 7 bases outside the gene matches. Germline CDR1 MNHEY, CDR2 SVGAGI. This CDR3 is 15 amino acids long.

On this clone: A much larger clone lies a single base off, so this may be a read error. The chain carries TRBV7-2 and TRBJ2-6; no reliable D call. CDR3 length equals 14 residues. Per the germline V gene, CDR1 is SGHTA and CDR2 is FQGNSA. V was shortened by 6 bases and J by 4 bases, with 10 bases between the two germline ends. The CDR3 DNA reads as TGTGCCAGCAGATGGGGTTCCGGGGCCAACGTCCTGACTTTC. Protein sequence: CASRWGSGANVLTF.

This clone was seen a handful of times. The V call is TRBV11-2, the J call TRBJ1-1, with a tentative D call TRBD1 (5 bases). CDR3 length: 10 amino acids. Germline CDR1 reads SGHAT; CDR2 reads FQNNGV. The V end lost 6 bases, the J end lost 7 bases, and 6 bases lay between the germline ends. The CDR3 here is CASRTDEAFF. Here the CDR3 DNA reads TGTGCCAGCAGGACAGATGAAGCTTTCTTT.

There are many counts of this clone. This chain uses TRBV28 with TRBJ2-4, with a possible D match to TRBD2 (6 bases). Trimming took 7 bases from V and 6 from J, leaving 19 bases between them. From germline, CDR1 is MDHEN and CDR2 SYDVKM. This CDR3 spans 15 amino acids. The CDR3 DNA reads TGTGCCAGCACCTCCCCCTCCCCCGGGGGAAACATTCAGTACTTC. Its translation: CASTSPSPGGNIQYF.

The CDR3 DNA sequence: TGTGCCAGCAGTCAGAGGAATGAGCAGTTCTTC. Residues: CASSQRNEQFF. This chain uses TRBV6-5 with TRBJ2-1; D call uncertain. Germline lookup yields CDR1 MNHEY and CDR2 SVGAGI. The V end lost 5 bases, the J end lost 7 bases, and 6 bases lay between the germline ends. The CDR3 consists of 11 residues.

The chain employs TRBV10-3 and TRBJ2-2; 8 bases agree with TRBD2. V lost 4 bases and J lost 0; bases outside the gene matches: 4. Per germline, CDR1 ENHRY and CDR2 SYGVKD. This CDR3 has 16 residues. CDR3 protein: CAISAGLAANTGELFF. The CDR3 DNA is TGTGCCATCAGTGCAGGACTAGCTGCGAACACCGGGGAGCTGTTTTTT.

This clone was seen more than once but under ten times. V and J are TRBV7-2 and TRBJ2-4; D is possibly TRBD1 (6 bases). Trimming cost V 1 base and J 8 bases, with 12 bases left between them. From germline, CDR1 is SGHTA and CDR2 FQGNSA. The CDR3 has 14 amino acids. The CDR3 DNA reads as TGTGCCAGCAGCTTAGAATATGAGGGGGACATTCAGTACTTC. This gives the protein CASSLEYEGDIQYF.

This clone occurred a few times. The chain uses TRBV21-1 and TRBJ2-3; the table's D call of TRBD2 was not tested on the DNA. TRBV21-1 is described as a pseudogene. CDR3 length equals 17 residues. The CDR3 loop reads CASSKVRTSDSTDTQYF. CDR3 in DNA: TGTGCCAGCAGCAAAGTGAGGACTAGCGACAGCACAGATACGCAGTATTTT.

The chain combines TRBV28 with TRBJ2-3, with D hard to call. CDR3 length equals 15 residues. Germline lookup yields CDR1 MDHEN and CDR2 SYDVKM. With 7 bases removed from V and 5 bases from J, the gap between germline ends came to 19 bases. CDR3 sequence reads: CASIPSGRRRDTQYF. CDR3 in DNA: TGTGCCAGCATCCCCTCCGGACGGCGCAGAGATACGCAGTATTTT.

This clone was counted a few times. V and J are TRBV7-2 and TRBJ1-3, with TRBD1 as a possible D gene (5 bases). V was pared by 3 bases and J by 1 base, with 7 bases between. This CDR3 contains 14 residues. Germline CDR1 SGHTA, CDR2 FQGNSA. The CDR3 loop reads CASSFAGSGNTIYF. In DNA form, the CDR3 reads TGTGCCAGCAGCTTTGCAGGGTCTGGAAACACCATATATTTT.

This clone was observed a few times. The same CDR3 also results from other DNA sequences found in this sample. The rearrangement joins TRBV28 to TRBJ1-2; D unresolved. The CDR3 has 12 residues. Germline CDR1 MDHEN, CDR2 SYDVKM. V was cut by 3 bases and J by 4 bases, with 6 bases left in between. The DNA for the CDR3 is TGTGCCAGCAGTTTGGCGGGCTATGGCTACACCTTC. Translated: CASSLAGYGYTF.

J is TRBJ2-3 and V is TRBV1. TRBV1 is tagged as a pseudogene. This CDR3 is 19 amino acids long. The CDR3 coding sequence is TGCACCAGCAGCCAAGATCGGGCTTCCCAGCCCACCTGGGGAGATACGCAGTATTTT. Its translation is CTSSQDRASQPTWGDTQYF.

The V call is TRBV28, the J call TRBJ1-1; TRBD1 might be the D (6 bases). V gave up 5 bases and J gave up 2 bases, with 24 bases separating them. Germline V gives CDR1 MDHEN, CDR2 SYDVKM. The CDR3 covers 18 residues. For the CDR3, the DNA is TGTGCCAGCAGTCCAATAGGGGGGACGTCGGTAGGAAACACTGAAGCTTTCTTT. This sequence encodes CASSPIGGTSVGNTEAFF.

The chain joins TRBV7-3 to TRBJ2-1, with D perhaps matching TRBD1 or TRBD2 (5 bases each). The CDR3 totals 14 residues. The germline V and J ends were trimmed by 2 bases and 0 bases, with 5 bases remaining between them. The germline gives CDR1 SGHTA, CDR2 FQGTGA. The CDR3, as DNA: TGTGCCAGCAGCTTAGGGGGCTCCTACAATGAGCAGTTCTTC. This gives the protein CASSLGGSYNEQFF.

This clone was detected a few times. The CDR3 sequence is CASSPLSALAKNIQYF. DNA for the CDR3: TGTGCCAGCAGTCCCCTTTCCGCTTTAGCCAAAAACATTCAGTACTTC. The chain is built from TRBV28 and TRBJ2-4; D is unresolved. The CDR3 consists of 16 residues. The germline CDR1 and CDR2 sequences are MDHEN and SYDVKM. V lost 5 bases and J 0 bases, leaving 14 bases between the germline ends.

This clone was detected ten times or more. The CDR3 nucleotides read TGTGCCAGCAGTGGCCCGTATACTGAAGCTTTCTTT. It yields the protein CASSGPYTEAFF. This sequence joins TRBV6-5 and TRBJ1-1; D is unresolved. The germline V gene has CDR1 MNHEY and CDR2 SVGAGI. The CDR3 has 12 amino acids. V lost 5 bases, J lost 5 bases, and 9 bases lay in between.

The chain combines TRBV25-1 with TRBJ2-5; TRBD1 is a possible D gene (6 bases). With the DNA end fitting TRBJ2-7 better, the J assignment may be wrong. From germline, CDR1 is MGHDK and CDR2 SYGVNS. The CDR3 runs to 14 residues. The CDR3, as DNA: TGTGCCAGCAGTGATTCAGGGGATACCTACGAGCAGTACTTC. This gives the protein CASSDSGDTYEQYF.

J is TRBJ1-1 and V is TRBV29-1; perhaps TRBD1 as D (5 bases). Trimming pared 7 bases from V and 0 bases from J, leaving 15 bases between. Germline-derived CDR1 and CDR2 are SQVTM and ANQGSEA. The CDR3 loop spans 14 amino acids. CDR3 in DNA: TGCAGCGCCACAGGCGTAACCTTGAACACTGAAGCTTTCTTT. It translates to CSATGVTLNTEAFF.

This clone was counted a few times. This rearrangement joins TRBV4-1 to TRBJ2-7; TRBD2 matches 12 bases. Germline trimming cut 4 bases from V and 4 bases from J; bases unmatched to any gene: 5. The CDR3 consists of 15 residues. Germline CDR1 and CDR2: MGHRA and YSYEKL. The CDR3 protein is CASSRLAGVGYEQYF. The CDR3 DNA reads as TGCGCCAGCAGCCGACTAGCGGGAGTGGGATACGAGCAGTACTTC.

This clone was counted a few times. The chain links TRBV27 to TRBJ2-3, with D perhaps given as TRBD1 or TRBD2 (5 bases each). The CDR3 runs 17 residues. Germline CDR1 and CDR2: MNHEY and SMNVEV (reference sequence). V lost 1 base, J lost 2 bases, and 16 bases lay in between. The CDR3 DNA follows: TGTGCCAGCAGTTTATTTCCAGCACTGGGGGTCACAGATACGCAGTATTTT. It specifies CASSLFPALGVTDTQYF.

This clone was counted many times. The chain recombines TRBV10-2 with TRBJ2-1; 11 bases fit TRBD2. V dropped 8 bases and J dropped 16; count of bases not matched to a gene: 13. The CDR3 is made up of 13 amino acids. Germline V CDR1 and CDR2: WSHSY, SAAADI. CDR3 sequence (DNA): TGCGCCAGCCAAGGTGGAGCGACTAGCGGGAATTTCTTC. Amino acids: CASQGGATSGNFF.